Presented here are 12 T cell receptor beta chains from one specimen sequenced in a study of blood T cell repertoires in COVID-19. The data were produced by immunoSEQ multiplex PCR, yet TCRdb's version contains in-frame clones alone and is incomplete. The data show 250,000 to 300,000 clones, with about 89% seen just once and about 4.6% held by the top ten. Sequenced sample: peripheral blood. The receptors originated from a man aged 40-49 years with acute or convalescent COVID-19.

The chain recombines TRBV7-9 with TRBJ2-6, with 8 nucleotides matching TRBD1. This CDR3 contains 17 residues. Germline CDR1 is SEHNR and CDR2 is FQNEAQ (reference sequence). The junction had 6 bases not matched to a gene; V was cut back by 5 bases and J by 0 bases. The CDR3 protein is CASSPGQGRSGANVLTF. The CDR3 DNA sequence: TGTGCCAGCAGCCCAGGACAGGGTCGCTCTGGGGCCAACGTCCTGACTTTC.

This clone was seen a handful of times. The V call is TRBV9, the J call TRBJ2-2; 9 positions match TRBD2. CDR1 is SGDLS and CDR2 is YYNGEE in the germline V gene. V dropped 4 bases and J dropped 5; count of bases not matched to a gene: 9. The CDR3 runs 16 residues. Here the CDR3 DNA reads TGTGCCAGCAGCTCCTGGGTAGCGGGGGATACCGGGGAGCTGTTTTTT. Its protein is CASSSWVAGDTGELFF.

The rearrangement joins TRBV6-6 to TRBJ1-2, with 7 bases lining up with TRBD1. CDR1 and CDR2 from the germline V gene are MNHNY and SVGAGI (reference sequence). V was pared by 8 bases and J by 3 bases, with 9 bases of the junction left unmatched. The CDR3 totals 14 residues. Here the CDR3 reads CASRIRQGYYGYTF. The CDR3 DNA is TGTGCCAGCCGAATCCGACAGGGCTACTATGGCTACACCTTC.

J is TRBJ1-2 and V is TRBV2, with D perhaps matching TRBD1 (6 bases). The CDR3 runs 14 residues. V shed 4 bases and J shed 8 bases, with 17 bases lying between them. The germline CDR1 and CDR2 sequences are SNHLY and FYNNEI. For the CDR3, the DNA is TGTGCCAGCAGTGTCGTCGGGCAGGGGCGCGGCTACACCTTC. This codes for CASSVVGQGRGYTF.

The chain recombines TRBV19 with TRBJ1-1, with no clear D. This CDR3 contains 13 residues. The ends were cut back, 7 bases at V and 4 bases at J, with 13 bases in the middle. The V gene's germline CDR1 is LNHDA and CDR2 SQIVND (reference sequence). The CDR3 bases are TGTGCCAGTAATAAGGGAGACCTCACTGAAGCTTTCTTT. Its protein product is CASNKGDLTEAFF.

V and J are TRBV5-5 and TRBJ2-3; TRBD1 agrees at 7 bases. V dropped 4 bases and J dropped 0; count of bases not matched to a gene: 5. This CDR3 has 15 residues. Germline V gene lookup returns CDR1 SGHKS and CDR2 YYEKEE (reference sequence). CDR3 loop: CASSLRDRSTDTQYF. Written as DNA, the CDR3 is TGTGCCAGCAGCCTCCGGGACAGAAGCACAGATACGCAGTATTTT.

V gene TRBV24-1 combines with J gene TRBJ2-5, with 7 positions matching TRBD1. V gave up 3 bases and J gave up 4 bases; unmatched junction bases: 4. This CDR3 is 14 amino acids long. Germline V CDR1 and CDR2: KGHDR, SFDVKD. The CDR3 reads CATSDPDRTETQYF. CDR3 coding DNA: TGTGCCACCAGTGATCCGGACAGGACAGAGACCCAGTACTTC.

This sequence joins TRBV12-5 and TRBJ1-4, with a possible D match to TRBD1 (6 bases). Germline lookup yields CDR1 LGHNT and CDR2 FRNRAP. V was trimmed by 1 base and J by 3 bases, leaving 15 bases between them. The CDR3 has 17 residues. The CDR3 DNA reads TGTGCTAGTGGTTTGGGTGTGATGGGACAAGCTAATGAAAAACTGTTTTTT. It translates to CASGLGVMGQANEKLFF.

This rearrangement joins TRBV6-6 to TRBJ1-5; no clear D gene. Germline V gene lookup returns CDR1 MNHNY and CDR2 SVGAGI (reference sequence). The CDR3 length is 15 residues. V lost 6 bases, J lost 0 bases, and 12 bases lay in between. The CDR3, as DNA: TGTGCCAGCAGCTCCCCCGGGTTTAGCAATCAGCCCCAGCATTTT. This sequence encodes CASSSPGFSNQPQHF.

This chain joins TRBV5-1 and TRBJ1-1; 9 bases fit TRBD1. This CDR3 comprises 16 residues. J lost 1 base, V lost 0 bases, and 4 bases had no gene match. Germline lookup yields CDR1 SGHRS and CDR2 YFSETQ. The CDR3 reads CASSLARQGGNTEAFF. Here the CDR3 DNA reads TGCGCCAGCAGCTTGGCTCGACAGGGGGGGAACACTGAAGCTTTCTTT.

This clone was seen only once. The chain recombines TRBV6-5 with TRBJ1-2; 9 bases match TRBD1. V shed 7 bases and J 8 bases; nucleotides not matched to a gene: 14. Per the germline V gene, CDR1 is MNHEY and CDR2 is SVGAGI. The CDR3 loop spans 15 amino acids. The CDR3 loop is CASTSGQGSLEGYTF. The CDR3, as DNA: TGTGCCAGCACCTCCGGACAGGGGTCTTTAGAAGGCTACACCTTC.

V usage is TRBV18 and J usage is TRBJ1-2; D not resolved. The ends were cut back, 5 bases at V and 6 bases at J, with 13 bases in the middle. Germline V gene sequence: CDR1 KGHSH, CDR2 LQKENI. This CDR3 is built from 13 residues. CDR3 sequence reads: CASSGRTGNGYTF. Here the CDR3 DNA reads TGTGCCAGCTCAGGACGGACTGGCAATGGCTACACCTTC.